This TCR beta chain was sequenced during a study of cytomegalovirus exposure and HLA in healthy donors. CDR1 SGHRS and CDR2 YFSETQ come from the germline V gene. Trimming took 7 bases from V and 8 from J, leaving 24 bases between them. The CDR3 consists of 15 residues. The study's findings and limits: Overall, roughly 160 TCR beta chains were annotated as cytomegalovirus-associated.

This clone was found once. Its antigen is not identified. The PCR made use of 60 Vbeta and 13 Jbeta primers. Sequencing used immunoSEQ multiplex PCR; TCRdb keeps in-frame clones, though not all of them. Seen here are around 200,000 clones, around 89% observed once, and the top ten hold approximately 1%. The chain recombines TRBV5-1 with TRBJ1-2; D unclear. Material for sequencing was PBMCs. This TCR was recovered from a woman aged 18-29 years in good health and CMV-seronegative. CDR3 DNA sequence: TGCGCCAGCCGCTATCGACCCGGGTCATCTAAGGGCTACACCTTC. It translates to CASRYRPGSSKGYTF.